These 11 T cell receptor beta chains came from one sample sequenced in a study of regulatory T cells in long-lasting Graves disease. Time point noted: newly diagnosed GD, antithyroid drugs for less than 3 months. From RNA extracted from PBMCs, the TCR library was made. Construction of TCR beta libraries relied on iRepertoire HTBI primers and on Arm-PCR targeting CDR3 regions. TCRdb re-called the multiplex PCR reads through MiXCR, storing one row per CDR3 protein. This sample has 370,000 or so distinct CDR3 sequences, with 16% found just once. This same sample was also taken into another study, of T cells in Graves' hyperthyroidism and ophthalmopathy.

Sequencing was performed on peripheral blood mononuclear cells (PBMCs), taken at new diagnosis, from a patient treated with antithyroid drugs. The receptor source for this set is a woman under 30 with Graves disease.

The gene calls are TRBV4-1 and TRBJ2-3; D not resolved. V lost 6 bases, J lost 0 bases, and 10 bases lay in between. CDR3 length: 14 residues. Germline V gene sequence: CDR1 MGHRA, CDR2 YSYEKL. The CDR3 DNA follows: TGCGCCAGCAGTATGCCGAGAAGCACAGATACGCAGTATTTT. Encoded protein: CASSMPRSTDTQYF.

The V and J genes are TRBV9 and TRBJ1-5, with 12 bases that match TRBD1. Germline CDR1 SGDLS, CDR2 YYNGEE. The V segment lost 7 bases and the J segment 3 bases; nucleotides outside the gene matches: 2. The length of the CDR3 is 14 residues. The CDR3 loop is CASGTGGSNQPQHF. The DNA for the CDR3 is TGTGCCAGCGGGACAGGGGGCTCCAATCAGCCCCAGCATTTT.

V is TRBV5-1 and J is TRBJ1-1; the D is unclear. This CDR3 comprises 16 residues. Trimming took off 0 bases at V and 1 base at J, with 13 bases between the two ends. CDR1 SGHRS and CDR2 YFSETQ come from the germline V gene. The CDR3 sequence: CASSLALQASNTEAFF. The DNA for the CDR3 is TGCGCCAGCAGCTTGGCCCTTCAAGCCTCGAACACTGAAGCTTTCTTT.

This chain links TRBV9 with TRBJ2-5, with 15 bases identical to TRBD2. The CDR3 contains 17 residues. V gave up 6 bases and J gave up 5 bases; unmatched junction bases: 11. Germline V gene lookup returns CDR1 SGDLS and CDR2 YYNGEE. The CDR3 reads CASNTGLAGGLGETQYF. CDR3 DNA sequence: TGTGCCAGCAACACCGGACTAGCGGGGGGGCTTGGCGAGACCCAGTACTTC.

CDR3 bases: TGTGCCAGCAGCTTGGTCAGCAGCAATGAGCAGTTCTTC. Its translation: CASSLVSSNEQFF. The rearrangement joins TRBV5-8 to TRBJ2-1; unclear D gene. The CDR3 extends over 13 amino acids. Per germline, CDR1 SGHTS and CDR2 YDEGEE. Trimming shortened V by 0 bases and J by 6 bases, and 7 bases separated the two germline ends.

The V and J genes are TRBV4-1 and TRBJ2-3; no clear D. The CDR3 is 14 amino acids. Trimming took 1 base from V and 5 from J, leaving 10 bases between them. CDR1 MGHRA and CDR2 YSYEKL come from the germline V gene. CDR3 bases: TGCGCCAGCAGCCAAGGACTTTCGGGAGATACGCAGTATTTT. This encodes CASSQGLSGDTQYF.

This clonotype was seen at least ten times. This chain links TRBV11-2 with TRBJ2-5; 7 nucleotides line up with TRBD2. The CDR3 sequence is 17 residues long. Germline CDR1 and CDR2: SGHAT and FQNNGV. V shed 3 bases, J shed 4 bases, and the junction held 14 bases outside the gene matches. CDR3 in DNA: TGTGCCAGCAGCTTCCGGCTAGCGGCTCAGAGGCGAGAGACCCAGTACTTC. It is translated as CASSFRLAAQRRETQYF.

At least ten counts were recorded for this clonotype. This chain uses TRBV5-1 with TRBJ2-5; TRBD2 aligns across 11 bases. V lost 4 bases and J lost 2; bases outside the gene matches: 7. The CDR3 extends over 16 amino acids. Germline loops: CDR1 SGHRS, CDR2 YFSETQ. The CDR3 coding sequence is TGCGCCAGCAGCACCCTCAGGACTAGCGGGCAAGAGACCCAGTACTTC. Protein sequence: CASSTLRTSGQETQYF. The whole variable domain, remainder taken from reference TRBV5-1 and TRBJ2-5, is KAGVTQTPRYLIKTRGQQVTLSCSPISGHRSVSWYQQTPGQGLQFLFEYFSETQRNKGNFPGRFSGRQFSNSRSEMNVSTLELGDSALYLCASSTLRTSGQETQYFGPGTRLLVL.

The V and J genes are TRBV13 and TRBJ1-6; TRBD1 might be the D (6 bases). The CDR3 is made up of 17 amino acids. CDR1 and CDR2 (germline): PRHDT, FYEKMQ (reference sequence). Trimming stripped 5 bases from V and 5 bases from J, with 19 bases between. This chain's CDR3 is CASSTTGLGADNSPLHF. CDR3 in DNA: TGTGCCAGCAGCACCACAGGGTTAGGAGCGGATAATTCACCCCTCCACTTT.

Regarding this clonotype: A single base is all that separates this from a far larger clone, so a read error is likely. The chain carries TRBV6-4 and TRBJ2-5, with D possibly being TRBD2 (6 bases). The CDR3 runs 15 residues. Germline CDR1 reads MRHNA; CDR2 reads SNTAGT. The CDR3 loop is CASGEAGTGEETQYF. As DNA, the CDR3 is TGTGCCAGCGGTGAAGCAGGAACGGGGGAAGAGACCCAGTACTTC.

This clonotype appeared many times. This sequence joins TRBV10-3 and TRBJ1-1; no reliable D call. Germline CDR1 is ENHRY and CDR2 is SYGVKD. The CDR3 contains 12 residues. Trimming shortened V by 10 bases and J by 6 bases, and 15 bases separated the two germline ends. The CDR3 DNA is TGTGCCACCAGGCTGGGAGAGTCTGAAGCTTTCTTT. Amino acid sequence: CATRLGESEAFF.